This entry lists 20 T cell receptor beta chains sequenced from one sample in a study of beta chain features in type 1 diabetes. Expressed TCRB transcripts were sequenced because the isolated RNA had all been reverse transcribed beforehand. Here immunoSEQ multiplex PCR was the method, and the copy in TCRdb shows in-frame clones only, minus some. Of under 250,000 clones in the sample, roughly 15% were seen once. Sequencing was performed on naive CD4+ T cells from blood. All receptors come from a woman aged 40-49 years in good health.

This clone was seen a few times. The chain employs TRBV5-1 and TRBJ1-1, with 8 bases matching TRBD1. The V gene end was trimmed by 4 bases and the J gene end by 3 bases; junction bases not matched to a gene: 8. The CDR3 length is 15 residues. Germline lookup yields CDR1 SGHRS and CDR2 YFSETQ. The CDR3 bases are TGCGCCAGCAGCCCACAGGGGGGGTCGGACACTGAAGCTTTCTTT. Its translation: CASSPQGGSDTEAFF.

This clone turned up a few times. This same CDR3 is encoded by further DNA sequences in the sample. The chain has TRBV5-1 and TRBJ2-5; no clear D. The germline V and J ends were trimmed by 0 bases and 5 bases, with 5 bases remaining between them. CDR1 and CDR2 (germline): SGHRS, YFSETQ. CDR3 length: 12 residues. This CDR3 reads CASSLARETQYF. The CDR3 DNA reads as TGCGCCAGCAGCTTGGCCAGGGAGACCCAGTACTTC.

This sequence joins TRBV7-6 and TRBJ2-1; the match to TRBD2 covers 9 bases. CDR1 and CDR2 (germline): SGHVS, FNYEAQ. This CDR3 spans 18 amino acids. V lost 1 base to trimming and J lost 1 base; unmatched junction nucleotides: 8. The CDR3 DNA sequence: TGTGCCAGCAGCTTAGGAGGGCGGGGGGGCTTGTCCTACAATGAGCAGTTCTTC. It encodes CASSLGGRGGLSYNEQFF.

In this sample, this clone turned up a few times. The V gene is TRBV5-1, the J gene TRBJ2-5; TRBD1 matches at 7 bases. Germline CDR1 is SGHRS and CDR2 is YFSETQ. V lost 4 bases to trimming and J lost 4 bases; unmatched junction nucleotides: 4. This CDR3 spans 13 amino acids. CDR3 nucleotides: TGCGCCAGCAGCACAGGGACAGCAGAGACCCAGTACTTC. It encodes CASSTGTAETQYF.

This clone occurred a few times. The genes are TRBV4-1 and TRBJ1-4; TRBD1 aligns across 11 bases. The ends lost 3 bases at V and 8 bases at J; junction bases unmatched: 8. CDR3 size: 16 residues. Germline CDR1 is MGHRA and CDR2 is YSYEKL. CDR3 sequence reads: CASSQDGQGALEKLFF. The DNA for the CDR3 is TGCGCCAGCAGCCAGGACGGACAGGGGGCTTTAGAAAAACTGTTTTTT.

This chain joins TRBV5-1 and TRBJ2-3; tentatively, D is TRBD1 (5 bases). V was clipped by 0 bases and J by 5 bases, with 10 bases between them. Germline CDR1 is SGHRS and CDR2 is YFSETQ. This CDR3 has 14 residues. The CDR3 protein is CASSLGAGKDTQYF. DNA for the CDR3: TGCGCCAGCAGCTTGGGGGCAGGGAAAGATACGCAGTATTTT. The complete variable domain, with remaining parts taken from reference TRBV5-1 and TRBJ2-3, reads KAGVTQTPRYLIKTRGQQVTLSCSPISGHRSVSWYQQTPGQGLQFLFEYFSETQRNKGNFPGRFSGRQFSNSRSEMNVSTLELGDSALYLCASSLGAGKDTQYFGPGTRLTVL.

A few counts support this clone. CDR3 DNA: TGTGCCAGCAGTTACAGTTCAGGGGTTTCACCCCTCCACTTT. Amino acid sequence: CASSYSSGVSPLHF. The V call is TRBV6-5, the J call TRBJ1-6, with D perhaps TRBD1 (6 bases). Germline V lookup: CDR1 MNHEY, CDR2 SVGAGI. CDR3 length equals 14 residues. Trimming removed 2 bases at V and 9 bases at J, with 11 bases between.

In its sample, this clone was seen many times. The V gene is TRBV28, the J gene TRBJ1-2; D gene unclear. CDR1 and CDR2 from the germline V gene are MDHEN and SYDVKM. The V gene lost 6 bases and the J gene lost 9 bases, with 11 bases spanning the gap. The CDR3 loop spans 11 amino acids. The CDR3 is CASRQQLSYTF. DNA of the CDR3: TGTGCCAGCAGACAGCAGCTAAGCTACACCTTC.

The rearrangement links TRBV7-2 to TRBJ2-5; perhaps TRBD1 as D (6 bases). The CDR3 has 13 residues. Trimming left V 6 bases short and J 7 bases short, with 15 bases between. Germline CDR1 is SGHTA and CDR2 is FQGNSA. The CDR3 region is CASRTGYPGTQYF. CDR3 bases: TGTGCCAGCAGAACAGGGTATCCGGGGACCCAGTACTTC.

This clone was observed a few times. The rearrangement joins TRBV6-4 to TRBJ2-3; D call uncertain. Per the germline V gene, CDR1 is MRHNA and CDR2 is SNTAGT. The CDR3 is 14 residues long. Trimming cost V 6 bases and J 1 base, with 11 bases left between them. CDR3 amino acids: CASSVEPRTDTQYF. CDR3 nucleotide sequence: TGTGCCAGCAGCGTAGAACCGCGCACAGATACGCAGTATTTT.

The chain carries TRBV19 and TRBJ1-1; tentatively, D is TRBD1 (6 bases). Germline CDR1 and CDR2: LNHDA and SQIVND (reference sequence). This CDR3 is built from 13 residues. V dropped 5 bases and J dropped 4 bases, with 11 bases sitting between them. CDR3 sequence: CASSLARGTEAFF. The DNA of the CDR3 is TGTGCCAGTAGTTTGGCCAGGGGCACTGAAGCTTTCTTT.

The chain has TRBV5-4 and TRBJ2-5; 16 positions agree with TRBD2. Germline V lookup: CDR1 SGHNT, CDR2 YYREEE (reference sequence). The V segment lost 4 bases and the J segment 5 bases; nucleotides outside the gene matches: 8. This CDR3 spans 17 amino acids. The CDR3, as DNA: TGTGCCAGCAGCGCCGGGACTAGCGGGGGGGTTCTTGAGACCCAGTACTTC. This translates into CASSAGTSGGVLETQYF. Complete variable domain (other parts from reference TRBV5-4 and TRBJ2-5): ETGVTQSPTHLIKTRGQQVTLRCSSQSGHNTVSWYQQALGQGPQFIFQYYREEENGRGNFPPRFSGLQFPNYSSELNVNALELDDSALYLCASSAGTSGGVLETQYFGPGTRLLVL.

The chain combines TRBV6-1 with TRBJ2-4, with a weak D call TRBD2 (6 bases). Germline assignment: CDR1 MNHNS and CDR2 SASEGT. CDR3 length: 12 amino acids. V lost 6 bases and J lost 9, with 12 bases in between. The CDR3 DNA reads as TGTGCCAGCAGGAGTTACGGGGGCATTCAGTACTTC. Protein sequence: CASRSYGGIQYF.

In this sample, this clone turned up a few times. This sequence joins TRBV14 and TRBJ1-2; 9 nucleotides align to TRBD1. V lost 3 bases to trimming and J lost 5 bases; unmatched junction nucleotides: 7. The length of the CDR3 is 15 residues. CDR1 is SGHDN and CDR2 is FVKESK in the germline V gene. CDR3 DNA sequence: TGTGCCAGCAGCCAGATCGGACAGGGGAGATATGGCTACACCTTC. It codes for CASSQIGQGRYGYTF.

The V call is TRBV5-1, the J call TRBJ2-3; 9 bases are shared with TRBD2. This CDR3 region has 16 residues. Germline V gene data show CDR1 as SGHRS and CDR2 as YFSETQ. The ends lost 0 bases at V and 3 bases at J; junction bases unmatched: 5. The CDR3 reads CASSLEASGVTDTQYF. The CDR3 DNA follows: TGCGCCAGCAGCTTGGAGGCTAGCGGGGTAACAGATACGCAGTATTTT. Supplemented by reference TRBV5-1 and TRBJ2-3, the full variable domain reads KAGVTQTPRYLIKTRGQQVTLSCSPISGHRSVSWYQQTPGQGLQFLFEYFSETQRNKGNFPGRFSGRQFSNSRSEMNVSTLELGDSALYLCASSLEASGVTDTQYFGPGTRLTVL.

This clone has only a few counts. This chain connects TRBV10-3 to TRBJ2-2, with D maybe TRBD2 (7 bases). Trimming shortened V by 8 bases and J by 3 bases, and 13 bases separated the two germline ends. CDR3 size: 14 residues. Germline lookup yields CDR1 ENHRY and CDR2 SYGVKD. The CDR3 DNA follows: TGTGCCATCGACGCGGGGGCGGACACCGGGGAGCTGTTTTTT. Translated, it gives CAIDAGADTGELFF.

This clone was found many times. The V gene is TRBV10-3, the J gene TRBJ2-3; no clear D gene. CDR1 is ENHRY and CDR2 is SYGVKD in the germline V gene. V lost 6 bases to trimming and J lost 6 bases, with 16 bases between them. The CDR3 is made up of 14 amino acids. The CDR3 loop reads CAIRATVVSDTQYF. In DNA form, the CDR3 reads TGTGCCATCAGAGCGACTGTAGTTTCGGATACGCAGTATTTT.

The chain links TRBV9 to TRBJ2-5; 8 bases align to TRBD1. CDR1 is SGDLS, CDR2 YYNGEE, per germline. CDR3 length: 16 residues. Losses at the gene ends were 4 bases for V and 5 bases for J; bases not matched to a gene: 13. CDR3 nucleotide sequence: TGTGCCAGCAGCACGCGGACAGGGCCGGGGACTGAGACCCAGTACTTC. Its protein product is CASSTRTGPGTETQYF.

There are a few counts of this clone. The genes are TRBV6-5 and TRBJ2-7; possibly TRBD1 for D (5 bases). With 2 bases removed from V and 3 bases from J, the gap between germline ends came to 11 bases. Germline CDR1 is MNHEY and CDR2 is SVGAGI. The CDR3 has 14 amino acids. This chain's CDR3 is CASSYAGQVYEQYF. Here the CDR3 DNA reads TGTGCCAGCAGTTACGCAGGGCAAGTCTACGAGCAGTACTTC.

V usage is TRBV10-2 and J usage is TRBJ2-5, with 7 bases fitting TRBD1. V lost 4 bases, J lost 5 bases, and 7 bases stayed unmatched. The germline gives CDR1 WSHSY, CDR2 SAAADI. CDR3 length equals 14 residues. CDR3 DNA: TGCGCCAGCAGTGCTAGACAGGGATGGGAGACCCAGTACTTC. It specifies CASSARQGWETQYF.